The clone carrying this T cell receptor beta chain has just a few counts. Sequenced by immunoSEQ multiplex PCR; TCRdb stores in-frame clones only, minus some. The data hold roughly 130,000 clones, with approximately 95% observed a single time. The data originate from a study of control samples from healthy donors and cancer patients. The CDR3 length is 15 residues. Trimming took off 0 bases at V and 4 bases at J, with 13 bases between the two ends. Germline values: CDR1 SGHRS, CDR2 YFSETQ. This chain uses TRBV5-1 with TRBJ2-5; the D is unclear. This clonotype originated in a man between 25 and 39 years old in good health. Sequencing was done on a sample of blood. CDR3 nucleotides: TGCGCCAGCAGCTTGGAACACGTCGGTGGAGAGACCCAGTACTTC. Its protein is CASSLEHVGGETQYF.